This T cell receptor (beta chain) emerged from a study of T cells in Graves' hyperthyroidism and ophthalmopathy. The study, taken as a whole, reports: Most thyroid clonotypes expanded above 0.001 appeared in blood too.

RNA transcripts provided the source from which TCR beta CDR3 regions were amplified. TCR CDR3 regions were first amplified by RT-PCR with HTBI primers. From the multiplex PCR reads, TCRdb called clonotypes with MiXCR, one entry per CDR3 protein. In the table there are fewer than 450,000 distinct CDR3 sequences, roughly a sixth of which are singletons. Predating any ophthalmopathy symptoms, the blood sample was taken at first hyperthyroidism diagnosis. The V and J ends lost 6 bases and 4 bases respectively, with 12 bases between them. This CDR3 has 13 amino acids. Germline loops: CDR1 WSHSY, CDR2 SAAADI. This clonotype was seen only a few times. Its cognate antigen is unknown.

Input material: blood. V and J are TRBV10-2 and TRBJ1-2; no clear D. This TCR was recovered from a woman aged 25 to 39 with Graves' hyperthyroidism that later progressed to Graves' ophthalmopathy. The CDR3 spells CASRPPGGYGYTF. The CDR3 DNA reads TGCGCCAGCAGGCCCCCGGGCGGCTATGGCTACACCTTC.